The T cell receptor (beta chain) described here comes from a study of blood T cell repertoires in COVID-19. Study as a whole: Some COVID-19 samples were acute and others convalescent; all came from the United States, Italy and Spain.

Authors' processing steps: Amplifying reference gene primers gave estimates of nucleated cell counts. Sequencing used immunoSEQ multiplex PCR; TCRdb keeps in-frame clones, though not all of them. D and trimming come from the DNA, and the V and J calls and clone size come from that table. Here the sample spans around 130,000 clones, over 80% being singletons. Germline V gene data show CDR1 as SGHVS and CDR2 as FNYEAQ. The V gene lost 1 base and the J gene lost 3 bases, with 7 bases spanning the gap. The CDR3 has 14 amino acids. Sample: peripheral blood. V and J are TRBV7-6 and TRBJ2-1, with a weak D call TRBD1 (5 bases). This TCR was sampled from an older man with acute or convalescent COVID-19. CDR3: CASSLGGVYNEQFF. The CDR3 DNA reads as TGTGCCAGCAGCTTAGGGGGCGTCTACAATGAGCAGTTCTTC.